These T cell receptor beta chains were read from a single sample in a study of cytomegalovirus exposure and HLA in healthy donors. Libraries were prepared by immunoSEQ multiplex PCR; TCRdb keeps only in-frame clonotypes and omits some of them. The sample has under 200,000 clones; around 80% are singletons. Sequencing was carried out using PBMCs. The receptor set was obtained from a male donor in good health and CMV-seronegative. Each CDR3 is given with its conserved first and last residue. Fields, in order: V gene, J gene, D gene, clone size, CDR3 protein, CDR3 DNA. A D gene is named only where the DNA matches it firmly. Only part of the rows carry a size: once, few, many, or a class if the clone is expanded.

TRBV19,TRBJ1-1,.,.,CASSGFGGVRTEAFF,TGTGCCAGTAGTGGCTTTGGGGGGGTAAGGACTGAAGCTTTCTTT
TRBV4-2,TRBJ2-3,TRBD1,.,CASSQEGTGGGDTQYF,TGTGCCAGCAGCCAAGAGGGGACAGGGGGAGGGGATACGCAGTATTTT
TRBV10-3,TRBJ1-1,TRBD1,.,CAISESTGGRTEAFF,TGTGCCATCAGTGAGTCGACAGGGGGCAGGACTGAAGCTTTCTTT
TRBV5-4,TRBJ2-2,TRBD1,.,CASSFVGQGNTGELFF,TGTGCCAGCAGCTTCGTGGGACAGGGCAACACCGGGGAGCTGTTTTTT
TRBV5-4,TRBJ1-6,TRBD1,few,CASSVDRDNSPLHF,TGTGCCAGCAGCGTGGACAGGGACAATTCACCCCTCCACTTT
TRBV9,TRBJ1-3,.,once,CASSGGLGNTIYF,TGTGCCAGCAGCGGAGGTCTTGGAAACACCATATATTTT
TRBV7-6,TRBJ1-2,.,.,CASSLGQGVEFDYGYTF,TGTGCCAGCAGCTTAGGGCAGGGTGTGGAATTTGACTATGGCTACACCTTC
TRBV5-4,TRBJ2-5,TRBD2,once,CASSLGLAGINQETQYF,TGTGCCAGCAGCTTGGGACTAGCGGGGATCAACCAAGAGACCCAGTACTTC
TRBV5-6,TRBJ2-1,TRBD2,few,CASSLLLAGANEQFF,TGTGCCAGCAGCTTGTTACTAGCGGGGGCCAATGAGCAGTTCTTC
TRBV7-7,TRBJ2-3,TRBD2,.,CASSTTSGSGDTQYF,TGTGCCAGCAGCACCACTAGCGGGAGTGGAGATACGCAGTATTTT
TRBV4-2,TRBJ2-7,.,.,CASSQPFSEQYF,TGTGCCAGCAGCCAACCCTTCAGCGAGCAGTACTTC
TRBV14,TRBJ2-5,.,few,CASSQWDWTQETQYF,TGTGCCAGCAGCCAATGGGACTGGACCCAAGAGACCCAGTACTTC
TRBV28,TRBJ2-5,.,.,CASSPVRGQETQYF,TGTGCCAGCTCCCCCGTGCGGGGCCAAGAGACCCAGTACTTC
TRBV2,TRBJ1-2,.,.,CASYLVSYGYTF,TGTGCCAGCTATCTAGTTAGCTATGGCTACACCTTC
TRBV7-3,TRBJ2-1,.,.,CASSPPDRNNEQFF,TGTGCCAGCAGCCCTCCGGACAGAAACAATGAGCAGTTCTTC